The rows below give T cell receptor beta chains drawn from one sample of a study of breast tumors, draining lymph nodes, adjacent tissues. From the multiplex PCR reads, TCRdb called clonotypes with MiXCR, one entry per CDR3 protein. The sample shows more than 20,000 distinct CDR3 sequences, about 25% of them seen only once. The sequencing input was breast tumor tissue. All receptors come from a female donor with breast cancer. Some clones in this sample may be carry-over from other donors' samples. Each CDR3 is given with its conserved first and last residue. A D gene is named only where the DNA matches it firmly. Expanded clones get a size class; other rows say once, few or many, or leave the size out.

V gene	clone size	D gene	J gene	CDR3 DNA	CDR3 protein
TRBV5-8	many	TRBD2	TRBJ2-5	TGTGCCAGCAGCTTGGTGGCGGGAGTCGATGAGACCCAGTACTTC	CASSLVAGVDETQYF
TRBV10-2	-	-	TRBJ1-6	TGCGCCAGCAGTGGAACAGATAATTCACCACTCCACTTT	CASSGTDNSPLHF
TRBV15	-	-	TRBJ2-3	TGTGCCACCAAGGGTAGCGCTAGTGGGACAGATACGCAGTATTTT	CATKGSASGTDTQYF
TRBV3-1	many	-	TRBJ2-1	TGTGCCAGCAGCCAAGGTTCTCGGGGACTTTACAATGAGCAGTTCTTC	CASSQGSRGLYNEQFF
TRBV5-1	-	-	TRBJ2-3	TGCGCCAGCCAAAAACCTGGGACAATGCGCACAGATACGCAGTATTTT	CASQKPGTMRTDTQYF
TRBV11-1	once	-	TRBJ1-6	TGTGCCAGCAGCCGGGAGAGGGGAAATTCACCCCTCCACTTT	CASSRERGNSPLHF
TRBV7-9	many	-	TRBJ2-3	TGTGCCAGCAGCTCTCTCACAGATACGCAGTATTTT	CASSSLTDTQYF
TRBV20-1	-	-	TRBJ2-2	TGCAGCCACTCGAAGGCCGGGGAGCTGTCTTTT	CSHSKAGELSF
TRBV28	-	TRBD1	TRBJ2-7	TGTGCCAGCGGTGCAAGGACAGGGGGGGGGGAGCAGTACTTC	CASGARTGGGEQYF
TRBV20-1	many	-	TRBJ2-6	TGCAGTGCTAGAGATTTCGAGGAAGGCTCCTCTGGGGCCAACGTCCTGACTTTC	CSARDFEEGSSGANVLTF
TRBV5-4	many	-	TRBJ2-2	TGTGCCAGCAGCCTCAGGGGCTCGAACACCGGGGAGCTGTTTTTT	CASSLRGSNTGELFF
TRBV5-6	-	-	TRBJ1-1	TGTGCCAGCAGCCCATCTGGAGGGGGAGAAGCTTTCTTT	CASSPSGGGEAFF
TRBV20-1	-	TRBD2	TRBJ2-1	TGCAGTGCCAGCAGTGGGACTAGCGGGAGTCGACATGAGCAGTTCTTC	CSASSGTSGSRHEQFF
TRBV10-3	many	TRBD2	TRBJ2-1	TGTGCCATCAGTGAGTCGCGGGGGAGGAGCGGGAGAAACGTATTCTTC	CAISESRGRSGRNVFF
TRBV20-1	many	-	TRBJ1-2	TGCAGTGCTAGTTGGGGAGGAGCTAACTATGGCTACACCTTC	CSASWGGANYGYTF
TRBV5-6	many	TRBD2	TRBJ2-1	TGTGCCAGCAGCTTGGATAGCGGGAGGTCGCTAGGCAATGAGCAGTTCTTC	CASSLDSGRSLGNEQFF
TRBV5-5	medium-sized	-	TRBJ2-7	TGTGCCAGCAGCTTGGGTCAGGGCGGGGACGAGCAGTACTTC	CASSLGQGGDEQYF
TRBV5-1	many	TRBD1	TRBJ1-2	TGCGCCAGCAGCTTGGAGACAGGGCTTGAAGGCTACACCTTC	CASSLETGLEGYTF
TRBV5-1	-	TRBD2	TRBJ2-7	TGCGCCAGCAGCTTGGGAGCGGGAGGGTTGGGCGAGCAGTACTTC	CASSLGAGGLGEQYF
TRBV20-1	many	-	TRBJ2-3	TGCAGTGCAGACTTGGGGCGTGCCCCAGATACGCAGTATTTT	CSADLGRAPDTQYF
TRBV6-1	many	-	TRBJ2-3	TGTGCCAGCAGTCTCGACTACTTGGGCACAGATACGCAGTATTTT	CASSLDYLGTDTQYF
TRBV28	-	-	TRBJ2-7	TGTGCCAGCAGTCCCTGGGTGCTAGAGTACGTCTTAAGACCCTACGAGCAGTACTTC	CASSPWVLEYVLRPYEQYF
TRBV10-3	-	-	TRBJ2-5	TGTGCCACCAGTGGGTCTGGCGAGCCCGCCCAGTACTTC	CATSGSGEPAQYF
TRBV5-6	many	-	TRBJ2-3	TGTGCCAGCAGCTTGCGACAGGGCACAGATACGCAGTATTTT	CASSLRQGTDTQYF
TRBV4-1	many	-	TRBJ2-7	TGCGCCAGCAGCCAAGTGGTAGGGATCTACGAGCAGTACTTC	CASSQVVGIYEQYF
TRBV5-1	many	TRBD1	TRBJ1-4	TGCGCCAGCAAACCCGGGACAGGGGATGAAAAACTGTTTTTT	CASKPGTGDEKLFF